The present T cell receptor (beta chain) was sequenced within a study of T-cell memory formation after mild COVID-19. Study background: Largely donor-specific sequence clusters came from two donors. Findings and limits, study-wide: Mostly located in CM and EM were contracting CD4+ clones, with contracting CD8+ clones located in EMRA. That cross-reactive memory joined was suggested by some responding clones appearing in pre-infection memory.

About this clonotype: Antigen specificity is unknown.

TCRdb re-called the 5' RACE reads with MiXCR, one entry per CDR3 protein. Counted here are approximately 390,000 distinct CDR3 sequences, approximately 15% occurring once; the ten biggest clones make up 20% to 25%. The CDR3 has 17 residues. Per germline, CDR1 SNHLY and CDR2 FYNNEI. The V gene end was trimmed by 1 base and the J gene end by 7 bases; junction bases not matched to a gene: 14. Sequencing used PBMCs or a T cell subset sorted from them (not recorded which). The sequence came from a man younger than 35 who had mild COVID-19 (a few samples of this study predate the infection). Cell type and time point are not known. The gene calls are TRBV2 and TRBJ2-7, with 9 positions matching TRBD2. CDR3 protein: CASSEVWASGAPGEQYF. The CDR3 DNA is TGTGCCAGCAGTGAAGTATGGGCTAGCGGGGCCCCTGGGGAGCAGTACTTC.